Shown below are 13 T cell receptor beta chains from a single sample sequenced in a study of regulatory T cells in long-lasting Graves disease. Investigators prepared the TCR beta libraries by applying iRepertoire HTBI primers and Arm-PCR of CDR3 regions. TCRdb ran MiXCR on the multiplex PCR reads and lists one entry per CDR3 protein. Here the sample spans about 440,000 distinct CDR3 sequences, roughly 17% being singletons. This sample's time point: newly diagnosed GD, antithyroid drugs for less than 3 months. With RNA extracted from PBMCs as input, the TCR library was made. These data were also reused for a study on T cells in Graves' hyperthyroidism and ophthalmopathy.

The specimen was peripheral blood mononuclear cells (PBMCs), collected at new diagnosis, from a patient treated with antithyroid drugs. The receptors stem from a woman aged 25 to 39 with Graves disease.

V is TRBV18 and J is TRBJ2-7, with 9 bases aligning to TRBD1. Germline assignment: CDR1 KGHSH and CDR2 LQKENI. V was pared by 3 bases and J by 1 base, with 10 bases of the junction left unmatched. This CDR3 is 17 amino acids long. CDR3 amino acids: CASSPLGGTGLSYEQYF. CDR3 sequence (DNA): TGTGCCAGCTCACCCTTAGGAGGGACAGGGTTATCCTACGAGCAGTACTTC.

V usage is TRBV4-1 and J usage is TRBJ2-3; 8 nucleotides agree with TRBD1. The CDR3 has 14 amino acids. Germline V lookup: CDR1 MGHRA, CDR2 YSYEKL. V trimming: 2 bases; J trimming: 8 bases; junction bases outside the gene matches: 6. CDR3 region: CASSQTLTGGTQYF. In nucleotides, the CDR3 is TGCGCCAGCAGCCAAACTCTCACAGGGGGTACGCAGTATTTT.

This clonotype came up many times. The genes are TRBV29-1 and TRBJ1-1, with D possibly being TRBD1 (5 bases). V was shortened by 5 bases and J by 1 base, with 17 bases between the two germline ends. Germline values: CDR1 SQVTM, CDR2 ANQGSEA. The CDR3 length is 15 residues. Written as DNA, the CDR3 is TGCAGCGTTCGAGGGGAGTCCACATCGAACACTGAAGCTTTCTTT. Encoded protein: CSVRGESTSNTEAFF.

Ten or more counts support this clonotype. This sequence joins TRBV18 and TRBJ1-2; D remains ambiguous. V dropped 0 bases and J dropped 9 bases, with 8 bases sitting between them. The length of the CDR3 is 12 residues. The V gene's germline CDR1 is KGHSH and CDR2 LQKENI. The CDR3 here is CASSPPGDRYTF. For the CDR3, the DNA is TGTGCCAGCTCACCACCTGGGGATCGCTACACCTTC. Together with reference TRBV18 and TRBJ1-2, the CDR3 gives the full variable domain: NAGVMQNPRHLVRRRGQEARLRCSPMKGHSHVYWYRQLPEEGLKFMVYLQKENIIDESGMPKERFSAEFPKEGPSILRIQQVVRGDSAAYFCASSPPGDRYTFGSGTRLTVV.

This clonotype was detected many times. The CDR3 spells CAWGTGSTDTQYF. The CDR3 coding sequence is TGTGCCTGGGGGACAGGGTCTACAGATACGCAGTATTTT. V and J are TRBV30 and TRBJ2-3; 9 bases agree with TRBD1. This CDR3 is 13 amino acids long. From germline, CDR1 is GTSNPN and CDR2 SVGIG (reference sequence). Trimming took 5 bases from V and 3 from J; bases not matched to a gene: 3.

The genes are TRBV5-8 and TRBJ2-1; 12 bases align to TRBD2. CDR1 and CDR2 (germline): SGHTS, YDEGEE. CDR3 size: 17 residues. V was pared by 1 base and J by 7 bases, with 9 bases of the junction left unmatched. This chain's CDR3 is CASSLFFLAGGLNEQFF. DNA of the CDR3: TGTGCCAGCAGCTTGTTCTTCCTAGCGGGAGGGTTAAATGAGCAGTTCTTC.

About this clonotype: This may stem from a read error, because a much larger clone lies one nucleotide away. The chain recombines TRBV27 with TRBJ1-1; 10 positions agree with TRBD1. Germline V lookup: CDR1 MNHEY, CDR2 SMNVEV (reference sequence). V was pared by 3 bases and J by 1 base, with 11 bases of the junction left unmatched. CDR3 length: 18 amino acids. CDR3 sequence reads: CASSFLPSRTGGNTEAFF. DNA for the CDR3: TGTGCCAGCAGTTTCCTTCCCTCGAGGACAGGGGGGAACACTGAAGCTTTCTTT.

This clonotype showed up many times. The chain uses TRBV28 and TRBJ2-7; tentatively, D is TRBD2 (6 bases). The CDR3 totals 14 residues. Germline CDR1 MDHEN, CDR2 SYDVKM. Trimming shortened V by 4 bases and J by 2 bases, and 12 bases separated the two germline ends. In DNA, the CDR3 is TGTGCCAGCAGTTACCCGGGACTGACCTACGAGCAGTACTTC. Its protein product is CASSYPGLTYEQYF.

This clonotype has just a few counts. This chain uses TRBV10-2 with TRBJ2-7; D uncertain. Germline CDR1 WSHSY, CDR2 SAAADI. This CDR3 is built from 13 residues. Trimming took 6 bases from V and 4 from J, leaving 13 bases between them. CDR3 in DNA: TGCGCCAGCAGCGTCACTTCAGCATACGAGCAGTACTTC. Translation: CASSVTSAYEQYF.

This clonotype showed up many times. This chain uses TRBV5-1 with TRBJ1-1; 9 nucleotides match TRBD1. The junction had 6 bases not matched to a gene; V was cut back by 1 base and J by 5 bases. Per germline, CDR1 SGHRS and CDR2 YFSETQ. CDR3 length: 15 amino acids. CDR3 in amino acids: CASSLTGGPGTEAFF. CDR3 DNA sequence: TGCGCCAGCAGCTTGACAGGGGGCCCGGGGACTGAAGCTTTCTTT. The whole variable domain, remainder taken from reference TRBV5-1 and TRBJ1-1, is KAGVTQTPRYLIKTRGQQVTLSCSPISGHRSVSWYQQTPGQGLQFLFEYFSETQRNKGNFPGRFSGRQFSNSRSEMNVSTLELGDSALYLCASSLTGGPGTEAFFGQGTRLTVV.

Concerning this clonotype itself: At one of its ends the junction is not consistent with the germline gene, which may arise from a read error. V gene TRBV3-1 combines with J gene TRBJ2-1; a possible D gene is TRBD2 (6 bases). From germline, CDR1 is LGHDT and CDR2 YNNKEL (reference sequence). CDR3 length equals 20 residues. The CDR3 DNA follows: TGTGCCAGCAGCCAAGACCGGGGGACGGGACCGAAAAGCTCCTACAATGAGCGGTTCTTC. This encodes CASSQDRGTGPKSSYNERFF.

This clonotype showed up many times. The CDR3 coding sequence is TGCAGCGTTGAGGGACTAGCCCTCACCGGGGAGCTGTTTTTT. This translates into CSVEGLALTGELFF. This chain joins TRBV29-1 and TRBJ2-2, with 9 bases that match TRBD2. In germline, CDR1 is SQVTM, CDR2 ANQGSEA. The CDR3 sequence is 14 residues long. The V and J ends lost 3 bases and 4 bases, in that order; junction bases with no gene match: 3.

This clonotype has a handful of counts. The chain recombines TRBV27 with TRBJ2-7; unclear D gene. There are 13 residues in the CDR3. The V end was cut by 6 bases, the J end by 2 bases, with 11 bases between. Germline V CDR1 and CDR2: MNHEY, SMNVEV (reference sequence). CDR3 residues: CASSHPSAYEQYF. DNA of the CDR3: TGTGCCAGCAGCCATCCCTCAGCCTACGAGCAGTACTTC.